This section outlines one T cell receptor beta chain sequence together with its context. This clonotype showed up many times. What antigen it recognizes has not been identified. No clone much larger than this one lies a single base away; base qualities are absent. The data were obtained in a study of T cells in Graves' hyperthyroidism and ophthalmopathy (dated by TCRdb to 2018 to 2020). Context from the whole study: Peripheral blood samples were taken at the time of initial diagnosis, prior to any treatment. A discovery cohort of approximately 97 patients, about 43 with Graves' ophthalmopathy and about 58 with stable Graves' hyperthyroidism, was used to find distinguishing TCR V-J signatures. Prospective prediction of ophthalmopathy was tested in an independent validation cohort of fewer than 20 hyperthyroidism patients and 17 patients who later progressed to ophthalmopathy. The 95 to 100 discovery patients were divided at random into training and test sets in a 7:3 ratio. Thyroid tissue and blood T-cell repertoires from about six Graves' hyperthyroidism patients were also compared in the study. After blood sampling, hyperthyroidism patients were treated with methimazole at a starting dose of 30 mg daily, and ophthalmopathy patients were treated with high-dose intravenous methylprednisolone. According to the paper, TCR Vbeta CDR3 sequencing was carried out on over 130 peripheral blood samples, which came from some 41 ophthalmopathy, 80 or so hyperthyroidism and about 17 progressor patients.

TCR beta CDR3 regions were amplified from RNA transcripts. For the first round of RT-PCR on the TCR CDR3, the HTBI primer set was used together with the Qiagen OneStep RT-PCR kit. Libraries were constructed in a second round of multiplex PCR, after which size selection and purification were performed. Sequencing of the libraries was done on an Illumina HiSeq2000 using paired-end 100 bp reads. The paper's data handling went like this. SOAPnuke was used to process the raw data, with reads discarded if the reads contained adapters or uncalled bases, had a mean Phred below 15, or lacked an exact constant-primer or identifier match. COPE v1.2.5 was used to merge high-quality paired reads, and clonotypes were defined as unique nucleotide sequences. MiTCR v1.1 was used to align the clonotypes against IMGT TRBV, TRBD and TRBJ reference segments. Analysis was restricted to V-J combinations with a frequency above 0.0001, which covered just over 98% of repertoires. The TCS score was defined as the ratio of F50 (clonal expansion) to E x V (chaos), calculated using BLOSUM62-based TCRdist between CDR3 peptides within each V-J. Welch's t-statistics and random forest reduced roughly 500 V-J features to fewer than 15, which were used in a naive Bayes classifier (R e1071). TCRdb passed the public sequencing reads through fastp at Q25 and MiXCR, retaining productive beta sequences. One record per CDR3 amino acid sequence lists the most common genes and DNA. It is TCRdb's table, rather than the study itself, that gives the V and J calls and clone size. Within this sample are some 490,000 distinct CDR3 sequences, with 15% to 20% of them counted one time only. 25% to 35% of the sample belongs to the ten largest clones.

From cysteine to phenylalanine, the CDR3 is 14 amino acids long. The only DNA kept is the CDR3, 42 bases in frame from the first base. According to the germline V gene, CDR1 reads SGHTS and CDR2 reads YDEGEE. V is cut back by 5 bases and J by 6 bases, with 8 bases in the junction unmatched. Moderately to severely active disease, a Clinical Activity Score of at least 3, a NOSPECS grade of at least 4, and a duration under 3 months were present in ophthalmopathy patients. Patients with uncontrolled infections, other autoimmune diseases, pregnancy or lactation were excluded. Diagnoses were based on clinical symptoms, serum thyroxine and TRAb, thyroid ultrasound and orbital computed tomography. Ficoll-Paque density gradient centrifugation was used to isolate PBMCs from approximately 10 ml of fresh peripheral blood. Total RNA was extracted with Trizol reagent, and quality was checked on an Agilent 2100 Bioanalyzer.

Overall results and qualifications from the work: A model built on a 13 V-J signature distinguished ophthalmopathy from stable hyperthyroidism, reaching about 88% sensitivity and around 81% specificity in cross-validation and 80%/75% in testing. Most expanded thyroid clonotypes (frequency above 0.001) were also detected in blood, a finding suggesting that blood repertoires may reflect thyroid immune responses. In validation, progression to ophthalmopathy was predicted by the model with about 70% sensitivity and 72.22% specificity, a median of about 6 months before onset. Sample size was not statistically predetermined, and investigators were not blinded to group allocation.

Here the chain combines TRBV5-8 and TRBJ2-1, with 7 junctional bases fitting TRBD1. Sequences were obtained from blood. This receptor was identified in a woman in her thirties with Graves' ophthalmopathy. The CDR3 region: CASSLATGLNEQFF. The DNA sequence is given as TGTGCCAGCAGTCTTGCGACAGGGCTCAATGAGCAGTTCTTC.